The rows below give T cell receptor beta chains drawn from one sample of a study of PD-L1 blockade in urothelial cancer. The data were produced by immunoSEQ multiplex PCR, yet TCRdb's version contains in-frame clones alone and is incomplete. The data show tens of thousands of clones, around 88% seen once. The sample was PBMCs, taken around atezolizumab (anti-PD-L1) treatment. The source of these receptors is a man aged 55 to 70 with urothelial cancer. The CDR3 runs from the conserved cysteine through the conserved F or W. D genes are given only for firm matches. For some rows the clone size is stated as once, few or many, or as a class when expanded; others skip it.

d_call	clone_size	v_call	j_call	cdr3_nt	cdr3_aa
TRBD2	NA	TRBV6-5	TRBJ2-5	TGTGCCAGCAGTTACGGGCTAGCGGAGGGGACCCAGTACTTC	CASSYGLAEGTQYF
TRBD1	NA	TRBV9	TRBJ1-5	TGTGCCAGCAGCGTAGGCGAAGGGGGCCAGCCCCAGCATTTT	CASSVGEGGQPQHF
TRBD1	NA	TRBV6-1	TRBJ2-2	TGTGCCAGCAGTGCTGAGACAGGGCAGCTGTTTTTT	CASSAETGQLFF
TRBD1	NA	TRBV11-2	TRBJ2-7	TGTGCCAGCAGCCATTCCGGGACAGGGTTGGGCGAGCAGTACTTC	CASSHSGTGLGEQYF
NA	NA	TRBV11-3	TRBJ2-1	TGTGCCAGCAGCTTAGCCGGGGGGCTCAATGAGCAGTTCTTC	CASSLAGGLNEQFF
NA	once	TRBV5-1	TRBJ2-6	TGCGCCAGCAGCTTGGACGTGACTAGTCCCTCTGGGGCCAACGTCCTGACTTTC	CASSLDVTSPSGANVLTF
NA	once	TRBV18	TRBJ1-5	TGTGCCAGCTCACCAGTGGGGAGGCATCAGCCCCAGCATTTT	CASSPVGRHQPQHF
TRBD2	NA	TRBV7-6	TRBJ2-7	TGTGCCAGCAGTCAAGCGGGGGAATTTTACGAGCAGTACTTC	CASSQAGEFYEQYF
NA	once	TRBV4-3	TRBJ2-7	TGCGCCAGCAGCCAGGGAAGGACACGCCGAATTTACTCCTACGAGCAGTACTTC	CASSQGRTRRIYSYEQYF
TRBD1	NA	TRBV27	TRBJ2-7	TGTGCCAGCCGGAGGACAGGTACCTACGAGCAGTACTTC	CASRRTGTYEQYF
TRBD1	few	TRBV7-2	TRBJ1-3	TGTGCCAGCAGCGCGACAGGGTCCCCTGGAAACACCATATATTTT	CASSATGSPGNTIYF
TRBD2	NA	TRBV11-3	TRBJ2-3	TGTGCCAGCAGCTTTTCTCTAGCTCGGGGGGCAGATACGCAGTATTTT	CASSFSLARGADTQYF
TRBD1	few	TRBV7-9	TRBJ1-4	TGTGCCAGCATCGGAGGGACAGGGAATGAAAAACTGTTTTTT	CASIGGTGNEKLFF
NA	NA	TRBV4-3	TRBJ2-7	TGCGCCAGCAGCCAAGTCGGTCAGGTGGGCTCCGAGCAGTACTTC	CASSQVGQVGSEQYF
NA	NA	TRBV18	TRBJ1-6	TGTGCCAGCTCACCATGGAGCTCCTATAATTCACCCCTCCACTTT	CASSPWSSYNSPLHF
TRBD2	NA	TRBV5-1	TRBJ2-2	TGCGCCAGCAGCTTGGGGCTAGCGGGAGCACGGGACACCGGGGAGCTGTTTTTT	CASSLGLAGARDTGELFF
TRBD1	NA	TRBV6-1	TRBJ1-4	TGTGCCAGCAGTGAAGCGGCGGCAGGGGGTAATGAAAAACTGTTTTTT	CASSEAAAGGNEKLFF
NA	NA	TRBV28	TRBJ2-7	TGTGCCAGCAGTTCCGGTGTCTACGAGCAGTACTTC	CASSSGVYEQYF
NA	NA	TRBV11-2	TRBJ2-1	TGTGCCAGCAGCCACTTACCTCCTAGTTCCGGAAATGAGCAGTTCTTC	CASSHLPPSSGNEQFF
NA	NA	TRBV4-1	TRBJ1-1	TGCGCCAGCAGCCAAGAATGGACAGACACTGAAGCTTTCTTT	CASSQEWTDTEAFF
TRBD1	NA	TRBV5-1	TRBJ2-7	TGCGCCAGCAGCCCCTGGACAGGATCTTCCTACGAGCAGTACTTC	CASSPWTGSSYEQYF
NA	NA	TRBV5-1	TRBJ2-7	TGCGCCAGCAGCTTGGCCGGGTTTGGGGCCCACGAGCAGTACTTC	CASSLAGFGAHEQYF
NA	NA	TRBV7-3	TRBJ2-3	TGTGCCAGCAGCTTAGATGGCGGGATAGGCACAGATACGCAGTATTTT	CASSLDGGIGTDTQYF
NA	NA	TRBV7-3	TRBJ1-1	TGTGCCAGCAGCTCAGGTCGGGGGTTCGGCTCTCAGGCAGCTTTCTTT	CASSSGRGFGSQAAFF
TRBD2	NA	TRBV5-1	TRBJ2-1	TGCGCCAGCAACACGGCCTTAGCGGGAGGTATCACCTACAATGAGCAGTTCTTC	CASNTALAGGITYNEQFF
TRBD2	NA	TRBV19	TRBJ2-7	TGTGCCAGTAGTAGGGGGGGGACCAAGTCCTACGAGCAGTACTTC	CASSRGGTKSYEQYF
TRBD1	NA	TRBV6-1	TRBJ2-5	TGTGCCAGCAGTGAAGCACGTCCCGGGACAGTCCCCTGGGGGACCCAGTACTTC	CASSEARPGTVPWGTQYF
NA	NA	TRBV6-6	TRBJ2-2	TGTGCCACCTCCCGGGGAGGGAACACCGGGGAGCTGTTTTTT	CATSRGGNTGELFF
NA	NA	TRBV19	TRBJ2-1	TGTGCCAGTAGTATCGAGGGTTTTACCTACAATGAGCAGTTCTTC	CASSIEGFTYNEQFF
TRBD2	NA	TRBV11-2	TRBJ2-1	TGTGCCAGCAGCCCATCGACTAGCGGGTTCAATGAGCAGTTCTTC	CASSPSTSGFNEQFF
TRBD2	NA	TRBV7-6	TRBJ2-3	TGTGCCAGTACTAGCGGCACAGATACGCAGTATTTT	CASTSGTDTQYF
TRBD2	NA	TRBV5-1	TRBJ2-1	TGCGCCAGCAGCTTCCGGACTAGCGGGACCTGGCCTGAGCAGTTCTTC	CASSFRTSGTWPEQFF
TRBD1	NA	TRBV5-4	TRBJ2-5	TGTGCCAGCAGCTTGTTCCAGGGGGACCAGTACTTC	CASSLFQGDQYF
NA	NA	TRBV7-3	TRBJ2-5	TGTGCCAGCAGTATCCGGGGAAGAGGAGAGACCCAGTACTTC	CASSIRGRGETQYF
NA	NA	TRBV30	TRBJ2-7	TGTGCCTGGTCGGAATGGGGGGTAACCTACGAGCAGTACTTC	CAWSEWGVTYEQYF
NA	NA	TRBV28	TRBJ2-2	TGTGCCAGCAGTCTCCCGGGGGGCAGGACCGGGGAGCTGTTTTTT	CASSLPGGRTGELFF
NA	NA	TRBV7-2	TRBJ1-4	TGTGCCAGCAGCTTAGCGCGGATGGGGGCCGTGGGTGAAAAACTGTTTTTT	CASSLARMGAVGEKLFF
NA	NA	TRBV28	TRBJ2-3	TGTGCCAGCAGTTCCTCAGATACGCAGTATTTT	CASSSSDTQYF
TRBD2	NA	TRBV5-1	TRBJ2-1	TGCGCCAGCAGCGGGGGACTAGCGGGAGGAAGTAATGAGCAGTTCTTC	CASSGGLAGGSNEQFF
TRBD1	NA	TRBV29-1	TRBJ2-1	TGCAGCGTGCACAGGGGGCAGCATGAGCAGTTCTTC	CSVHRGQHEQFF
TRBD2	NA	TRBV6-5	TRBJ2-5	TGTGCCACCACCTACTTCAGCGGGGTCGAGACCCAGTACTTC	CATTYFSGVETQYF
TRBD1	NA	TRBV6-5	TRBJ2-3	TGTGCCAGCAGGACAGGGCCGCAAGGCACAGATACGCAGTATTTT	CASRTGPQGTDTQYF
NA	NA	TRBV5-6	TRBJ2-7	TGTGCCAGCAGCTTGCAGGGGTTTACCTACGAGCAGTACTTC	CASSLQGFTYEQYF
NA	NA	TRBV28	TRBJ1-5	TGTGCCAGCAGTCTCATGCTACAGCCCCAGCATTTT	CASSLMLQPQHF